This T cell receptor beta chain derives from a study of cytomegalovirus exposure and HLA in healthy donors. For the study at large: Approximately 190 million T cells yielded 120 million or so unique TCR beta sequences, as an earlier analysis found.

With 60 Vbeta and 13 Jbeta primers, the PCR was carried out. TCRdb keeps only in-frame clones here, not all; method: immunoSEQ multiplex PCR. The data contain about 120,000 clones, about 78% of them singletons. With regard to this clone: The antigen is undetermined.

The germline V gene has CDR1 GTSNPN and CDR2 SVGIG (reference sequence). Trimming pared 5 bases from V and 1 base from J, leaving 14 bases between. The CDR3 sequence is 14 residues long. Overall study results and limits: In vitro work confirmed that a few CMV-associated chains recognize CMV antigens.

Material for sequencing was PBMCs. The TCR comes from a woman aged 40 to 50 in good health and CMV-seropositive. The V call is TRBV30, the J call TRBJ1-1; D is unclear. CDR3 loop: CAWHKDTTNTEAFF. CDR3 coding DNA: TGTGCCTGGCACAAAGACACCACGAACACTGAAGCTTTCTTT.